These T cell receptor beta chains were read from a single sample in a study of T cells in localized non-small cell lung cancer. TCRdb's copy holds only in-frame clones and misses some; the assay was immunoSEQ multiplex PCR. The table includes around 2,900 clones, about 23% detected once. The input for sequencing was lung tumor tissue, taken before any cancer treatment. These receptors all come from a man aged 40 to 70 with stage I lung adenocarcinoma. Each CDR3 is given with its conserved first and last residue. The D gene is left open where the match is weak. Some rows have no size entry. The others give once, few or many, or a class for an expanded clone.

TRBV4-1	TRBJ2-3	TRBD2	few	CASSQGLAGGPEGTDTQYF	TGCGCCAGCAGCCAAGGACTAGCGGGAGGGCCAGAAGGGACAGATACGCAGTATTTT
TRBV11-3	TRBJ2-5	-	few	CASSLGVQGGETQYF	TGTGCCAGCAGCTTAGGGGTTCAGGGCGGGGAGACCCAGTACTTC
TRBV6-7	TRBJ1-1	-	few	CASSGSFEAFF	TGTGCCAGCAGCGGCTCTTTTGAAGCTTTCTTT
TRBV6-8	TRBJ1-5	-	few	CASSLYGRSNQPQHF	TGTGCCAGCAGTTTATATGGAAGAAGCAATCAGCCCCAGCATTTT
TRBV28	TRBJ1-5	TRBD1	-	CASRSGQGGQPQHF	TGTGCCAGCAGATCGGGACAGGGTGGTCAGCCCCAGCATTTT
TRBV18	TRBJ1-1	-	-	CASSPPNGNTEAFF	TGTGCCAGCTCACCACCAAACGGGAACACTGAAGCTTTCTTT
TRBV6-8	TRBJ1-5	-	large	CASSYLGAQQPQHF	TGTGCCAGCAGTTACTTGGGGGCTCAGCAGCCCCAGCATTTT
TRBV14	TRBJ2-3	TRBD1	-	CASSNGRQGITDTQYF	TGTGCCAGCAGCAACGGAAGACAGGGTATCACAGATACGCAGTATTTT
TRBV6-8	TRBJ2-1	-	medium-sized	CASSYSFLNNEQFF	TGTGCCAGCAGTTACTCGTTTCTGAACAATGAGCAGTTCTTC
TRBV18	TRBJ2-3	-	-	CASSQSTDTQYF	TGTGCCAGCTCACAGTCAACAGATACGCAGTATTTT
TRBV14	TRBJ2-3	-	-	CASSQDLGAITDTQYF	TGTGCCAGCAGCCAAGACTTGGGGGCGATCACAGATACGCAGTATTTT
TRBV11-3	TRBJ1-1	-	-	CASRLGFGRNTEAFF	TGTGCCAGCAGACTGGGTTTTGGGCGTAACACTGAAGCTTTCTTT
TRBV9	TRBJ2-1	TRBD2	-	CASSESQGTSGGREQFF	TGTGCCAGCAGTGAATCCCAAGGGACTAGCGGGGGTAGGGAGCAGTTCTTC
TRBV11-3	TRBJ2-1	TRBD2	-	CASSPFVVTSGRNEQFF	TGTGCCAGCAGCCCCTTTGTGGTCACTAGCGGGAGGAATGAGCAGTTCTTC
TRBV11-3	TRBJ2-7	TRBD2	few	CASSSGGARTYEQYF	TGTGCCAGCTCTAGCGGGGGGGCCCGAACCTACGAGCAGTACTTC
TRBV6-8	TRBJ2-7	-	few	CASSADLRGAYEQYF	TGTGCCAGCAGCGCAGACCTCAGGGGAGCCTACGAGCAGTACTTC
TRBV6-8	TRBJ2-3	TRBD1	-	CASKLTGSTDTQYF	TGTGCCAGCAAATTGACAGGGAGCACAGATACGCAGTATTTT
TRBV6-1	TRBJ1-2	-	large	CASSEGWGALYYTF	TGTGCCAGCAGTGAAGGGTGGGGGGCCCTTTACTACACCTTC
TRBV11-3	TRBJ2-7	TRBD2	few	CASSLEAGGYEQYF	TGTGCCAGCAGCTTAGAAGCGGGAGGATACGAGCAGTACTTC
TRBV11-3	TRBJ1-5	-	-	CASSSRGSNQPQHF	TGTGCCAGCAGCTCGAGGGGAAGCAATCAGCCCCAGCATTTT
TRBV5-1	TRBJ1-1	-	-	CASSPLSSFGNTEAFF	TGCGCCAGCAGCCCCCTGTCCAGTTTTGGGAACACTGAAGCTTTCTTT
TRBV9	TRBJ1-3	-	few	CASSEDRNTIYF	TGTGCCAGCAGTGAAGATAGAAACACCATATATTTT
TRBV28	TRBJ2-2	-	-	CASSSSGRETGELFF	TGTGCCAGCAGTTCCTCGGGTCGAGAAACCGGGGAGCTGTTTTTT
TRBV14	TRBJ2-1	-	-	CASSQLGLNNEQFF	TGTGCCAGCAGCCAACTGGGTTTGAATAATGAGCAGTTCTTC
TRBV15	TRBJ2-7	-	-	CATSREEAGSYEQYF	TGTGCCACCAGCAGAGAAGAGGCAGGGAGCTACGAGCAGTACTTC
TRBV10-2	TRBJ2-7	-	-	CASSGTSPYEQYF	TGCGCCAGCAGTGGTACTAGCCCCTACGAGCAGTACTTC
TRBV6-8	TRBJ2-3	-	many	CASSYSPNSFATWTDTQYF	TGTGCCAGCAGTTACTCACCTAACTCCTTTGCGACTTGGACAGATACGCAGTATTTT
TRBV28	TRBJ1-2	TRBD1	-	CASSFQGQEDYGYTF	TGTGCCAGCAGTTTCCAGGGACAGGAAGACTATGGCTACACCTTC
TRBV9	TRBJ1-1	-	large	CASSVGQATGHTEAFF	TGTGCCAGCAGCGTAGGACAGGCTACGGGGCACACTGAAGCTTTCTTT
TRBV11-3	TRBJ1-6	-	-	CASSTTDRGAGSPLHF	TGTGCCAGCAGCACAACCGATCGGGGGGCTGGGTCACCCCTCCACTTT
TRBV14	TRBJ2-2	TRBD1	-	CASSPSGGWDTGELFF	TGTGCCAGCAGCCCCTCAGGGGGCTGGGACACCGGGGAGCTGTTTTTT
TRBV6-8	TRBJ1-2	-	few	CASSPVGGAGNTF	TGTGCCAGCAGTCCCGTCGGAGGGGCAGGAAACACCTTC
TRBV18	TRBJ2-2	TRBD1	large	CASSQQGSLTGELFF	TGTGCCAGCTCTCAACAGGGGTCCCTCACCGGGGAGCTGTTTTTT
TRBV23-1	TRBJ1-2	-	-	CASSQSFQGEGGYTF	TGCGCCAGCAGTCAATCCTTCCAGGGTGAGGGTGGCTACACCTTC
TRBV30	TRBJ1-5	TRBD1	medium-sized	CAWETGVGQPQHF	TGTGCCTGGGAAACAGGGGTTGGTCAGCCCCAGCATTTT
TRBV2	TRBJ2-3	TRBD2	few	CASSPKGEAGPTDTQYF	TGTGCCAGCAGCCCGAAGGGAGAAGCGGGGCCCACGGATACGCAGTATTTT
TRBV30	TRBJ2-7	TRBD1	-	CAWSVGTGLLTYEQYF	TGTGCCTGGAGTGTCGGGACAGGGTTATTGACCTACGAGCAGTACTTC
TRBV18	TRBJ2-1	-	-	CASSPVRGQYNEQFF	TGTGCCAGCTCACCAGTGCGAGGGCAGTACAATGAGCAGTTCTTC
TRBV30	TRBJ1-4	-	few	CAWSVKDSREKLFF	TGTGCCTGGAGTGTTAAAGACAGTAGAGAAAAACTGTTTTTT
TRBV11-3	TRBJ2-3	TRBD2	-	CASSLRTGGAVDTQYF	TGTGCCAGCAGCTTGCGTACCGGGGGGGCCGTGGATACGCAGTATTTT
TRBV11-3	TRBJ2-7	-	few	CASSPAPGDYEQYF	TGTGCCAGCAGCCCAGCGCCAGGGGACTACGAGCAGTACTTC
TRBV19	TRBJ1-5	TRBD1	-	CARRQGQQPQHF	TGTGCCAGGAGACAGGGCCAACAGCCCCAGCATTTT
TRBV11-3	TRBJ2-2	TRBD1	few	CASSAHRDRGTGELFF	TGTGCCAGCAGCGCCCACCGGGACAGGGGTACCGGGGAGCTGTTTTTT
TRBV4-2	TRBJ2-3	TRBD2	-	CASSQDITASGLISSTDTQYF	TGTGCCAGCAGCCAAGATATAACGGCTAGCGGCCTGATCTCCAGCACAGATACGCAGTATTTT
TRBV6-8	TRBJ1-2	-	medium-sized	CASRGSADLPHYGYTF	TGTGCCAGCAGGGGTTCGGCGGATCTACCCCACTATGGCTACACCTTC
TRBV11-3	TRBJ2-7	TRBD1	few	CASSFGGTGSYEQYF	TGTGCCAGCAGCTTCGGCGGGACAGGGTCATACGAGCAGTACTTC
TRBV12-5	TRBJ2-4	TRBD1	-	CASGFSGGANIQYF	TGTGCTAGTGGTTTCTCAGGGGGCGCAAACATTCAGTACTTC
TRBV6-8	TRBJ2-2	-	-	CASSPERGGELFF	TGTGCCAGCAGCCCCGAGAGGGGAGGGGAGCTGTTTTTT
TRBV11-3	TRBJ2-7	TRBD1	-	CASSPGGVGSYEQYF	TGTGCCAGCAGCCCAGGGGGAGTGGGATCCTACGAGCAGTACTTC
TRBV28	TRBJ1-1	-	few	CASSPGSHTEAFF	TGTGCCAGCAGCCCAGGGTCGCACACTGAAGCTTTCTTT
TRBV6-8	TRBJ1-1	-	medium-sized	CASSRGRGAEAFF	TGTGCCAGCAGTAGAGGCAGGGGCGCTGAAGCTTTCTTT
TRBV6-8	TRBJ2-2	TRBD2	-	CASSRLAGMNTGELFF	TGTGCCAGCAGTCGACTAGCGGGGATGAACACCGGGGAGCTGTTTTTT
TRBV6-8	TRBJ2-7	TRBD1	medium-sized	CASRAGQGYEQYF	TGTGCCAGCAGAGCGGGACAGGGTTACGAGCAGTACTTC
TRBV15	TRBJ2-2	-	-	CATSRDLVGTGELFF	TGTGCCACCAGCAGAGACCTAGTAGGCACCGGGGAGCTGTTTTTT